The clone carrying this T cell receptor (beta chain) appeared a single time. This entry belongs to a study of blood T cell repertoires in COVID-19. Across the study: From the United States, Italy and Spain came samples of acute and convalescent COVID-19. Sources were T cells, B-cell-depleted T cells, or PBMCs; the material itself was cDNA or gDNA.

As originally analysed: Amplification of reference gene primers provided the estimated nucleated cell counts. The protocol was immunoSEQ multiplex PCR, while the TCRdb copy is restricted to in-frame clones and leaves out a portion. V and J calls and clone size are those listed in that table; D and trimming were worked out from the DNA. The sample includes roughly 200,000 clones, over 75% of them seen just once. Sequencing was performed on peripheral blood. The clonotype was recovered from a man in his 70s with active or convalescent COVID-19.

The CDR3 coding sequence is TGTGCCAGCAGCTTGGCTTTACGGGGGGACTATGGCTACACCTTC. Its translation: CASSLALRGDYGYTF. The rearrangement joins TRBV5-5 to TRBJ1-2; possible D gene TRBD1, 5 bases. Germline-derived CDR1 and CDR2 are SGHKS and YYEKEE (reference sequence). The V end lost 0 bases, the J end lost 3 bases, and 12 bases lay between the germline ends. The CDR3 is 15 amino acids.